The present T cell receptor beta chain was sequenced within a study of blood T cell repertoires in COVID-19. Background on the study: Whether acute or convalescent, the COVID-19 samples came from the United States, Italy and Spain. In each case, the material was cDNA or gDNA derived from T cells, B-cell-depleted T cells, or PBMCs.

Per the original methods: Reference gene primers were amplified, and this amplification served to estimate nucleated cell counts. Profiled with immunoSEQ multiplex PCR; TCRdb holds only in-frame clones, not every one. V and J calls and clone size follow that table, whereas D and trimming were derived from the DNA. The table includes about 400,000 clones, about 90% detected once. The CDR3 covers 15 residues. The trim removed 6 bases at V and 4 bases at J, leaving 7 bases unmatched. Germline values: CDR1 SGHDN, CDR2 FVKESK. Source material: peripheral blood. This TCR derives from a man between 40 and 49 years old with acute or convalescent COVID-19. The chain combines TRBV14 with TRBJ1-5; 9 nucleotides align to TRBD1. The CDR3 DNA reads TGTGCCAGCAGTCCGAACAGGGGGCCGAATCAGCCCCAGCATTTT. Encoded protein: CASSPNRGPNQPQHF. Looking up the rest from reference TRBV14 and TRBJ1-5 gives the full variable domain: EAGVTQFPSHSVIEKGQTVTLRCDPISGHDNLYWYRRVMGKEIKFLLHFVKESKQDESGMPNNRFLAERTGGTYSTLKVQPAELEDSGVYFCASSPNRGPNQPQHFGDGTRLSIL.